The entry below describes one TCR beta chain. The target antigen is unknown. Measured with immunoSEQ multiplex PCR; TCRdb has only the in-frame clones, and not every one. The sample records 12,000 to 15,000 clones, about 88% being singletons. These data originate in a study of follicular helper T cells after annual influenza vaccination. Overall study results and limits: Recurrent ICOS+CD38+ cTfh clonotypes included tetramer and AIM influenza-specific ones.

The time point is: 2014-2015 season, 7 days after vaccination. ICOS+CD38+ and ICOS-CD38- fractions were sorted from non-naive CD4+CXCR5+PD-1+ cells. The CDR3 has 14 residues. CDR1 is SGHAT and CDR2 is FQNNGV in the germline V gene. Between the trimmed V and J ends, which lost 6 bases and 6 bases, there was a span of 17 bases. This sequence originates from an adult who received the influenza vaccine. The sample consisted of CXCR5+ CD38- circulating T follicular helper cells from blood, taken 7 days after influenza vaccination. The subset: circulating Tfh, non-naive CD4+CXCR5+PD-1+ (ICOS+CD38+ or ICOS-CD38-). The chain uses TRBV11-2 and TRBJ1-2, with D unclear. CDR3 region: CASSNPGNRDGYTF. The CDR3 DNA reads as TGTGCCAGCAGTAACCCCGGGAACCGAGATGGCTACACCTTC.